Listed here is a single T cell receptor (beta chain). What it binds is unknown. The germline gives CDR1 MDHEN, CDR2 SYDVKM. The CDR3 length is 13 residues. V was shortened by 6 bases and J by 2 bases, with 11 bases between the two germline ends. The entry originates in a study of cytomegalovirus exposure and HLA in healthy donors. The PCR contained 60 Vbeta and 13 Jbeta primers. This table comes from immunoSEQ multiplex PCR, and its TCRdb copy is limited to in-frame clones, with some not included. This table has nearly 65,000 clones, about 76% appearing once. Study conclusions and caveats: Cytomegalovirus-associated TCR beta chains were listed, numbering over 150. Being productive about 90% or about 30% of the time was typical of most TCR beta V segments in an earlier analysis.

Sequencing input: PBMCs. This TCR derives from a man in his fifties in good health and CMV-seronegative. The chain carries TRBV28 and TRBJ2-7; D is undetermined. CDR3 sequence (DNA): TGTGCCAGCAGCCGCCCAGATACCTACGAGCAGTACTTC. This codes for CASSRPDTYEQYF.